This T cell receptor (beta chain) was observed in a study of long-term antiretroviral therapy in people with HIV. Study-wide points: Narrower CDR3 length ranges marked HIV repertoires relative to controls.

This CDR3 spans 15 amino acids. Trimming cost V 0 bases and J 6 bases; bases outside gene matches: 4. CDR1 and CDR2 (germline): MRHNA, SNTAGT. As regards this clone: The antigen is unknown.

Assay version v3.0 of immunoSEQ was used, and it was run at survey level. The data were produced by immunoSEQ multiplex PCR, yet TCRdb's version contains in-frame clones alone and is incomplete. The repertoire holds some 33,000 clones, over 75% seen once, with approximately 6.2% in the top ten. The sequenced sample was unsorted PBMCs, obtained 0.6 years after starting antiretroviral therapy. This receptor was identified in a man between 18 and 35 years old with HIV. The V gene is TRBV6-4, the J gene TRBJ2-3; 9 bases map to TRBD2. CDR3 in DNA: TGTGCCAGCAGTGACTCGGCTAGCGGGATGGATACGCAGTATTTT. Amino acids: CASSDSASGMDTQYF.